The following is a T cell receptor beta chain sequence with its context. Its antigen is as yet unknown. Unique molecular identifiers were incorporated when the TCRbeta library was constructed. Each CDR3 protein gets one entry after TCRdb re-called the PCR reads with MiXCR. This table has 900,000 or so distinct CDR3 sequences, roughly 16% appearing once. The germline V and J ends were trimmed by 3 bases and 5 bases, with 31 bases remaining between them. Germline V gives CDR1 MGHRA, CDR2 YSYEKL. The CDR3 has 20 amino acids. This specimen comes from a study of T-cell reconstitution after alpha-beta-depleted transplantation in children. Study-level findings and limits: From newly produced T cells came most of the T-cell counts and diversity one year after transplant.

The chain combines TRBV4-1 with TRBJ1-2; D is perhaps TRBD1 (6 bases). The clonotype originates from a male patient younger than 18 who had a stem cell transplant for acute lymphoblastic leukemia, so the T cells may come from the graft donor. Sequenced material: PBMCs, mostly from graft donor cells, taken 360 days after TCRalphabeta/CD19-depleted stem cell transplant. CDR3 loop: CASSHGIAGAEIPRGYGYTF. CDR3 DNA sequence: TGCGCCAGCAGCCATGGTATTGCGGGGGCAGAGATTCCCCGTGGGTATGGCTACACCTTC.